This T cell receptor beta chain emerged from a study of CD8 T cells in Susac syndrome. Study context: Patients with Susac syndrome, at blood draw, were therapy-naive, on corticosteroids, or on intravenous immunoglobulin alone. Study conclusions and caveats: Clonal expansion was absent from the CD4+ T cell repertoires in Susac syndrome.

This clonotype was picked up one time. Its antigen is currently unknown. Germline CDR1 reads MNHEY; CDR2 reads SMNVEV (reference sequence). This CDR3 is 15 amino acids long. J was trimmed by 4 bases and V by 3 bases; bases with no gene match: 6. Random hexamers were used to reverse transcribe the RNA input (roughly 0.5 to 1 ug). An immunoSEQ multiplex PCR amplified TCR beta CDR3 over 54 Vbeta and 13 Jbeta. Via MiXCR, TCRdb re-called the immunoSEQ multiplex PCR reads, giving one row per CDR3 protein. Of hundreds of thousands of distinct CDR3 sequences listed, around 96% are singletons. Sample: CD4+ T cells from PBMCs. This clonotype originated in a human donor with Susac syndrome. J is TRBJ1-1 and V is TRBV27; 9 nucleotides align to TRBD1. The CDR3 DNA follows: TGTGCCAGCAGTTTCGGGACAGGGATTGTCACTGAAGCTTTCTTT. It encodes CASSFGTGIVTEAFF.